Sequencing of this TCR beta chain was carried out in a study of chemoradiotherapy in HPV16-positive cancers. For the study at large: Candidate HPV-specific clones and shared TCR motifs came from two HPV16-positive patients.

The J segment lost 4 bases and the V segment lost 5 bases, leaving 10 bases of the junction unmatched. CDR1 SGHAT and CDR2 FQNNGV come from the germline V gene. CDR3 length: 16 amino acids. Broader study findings: Better recurrence-free survival went with HPV-responsive T-cell expansion in HPV16-positive patients.

Clones were sequenced by immunoSEQ multiplex PCR, and TCRdb holds only the in-frame ones, with some missing. Here the sample spans 9,500 to 15,000 clones, around three fifths being singletons. Details on this clone: The antigen is not known.

The sequence was collected from a human donor with HPV-associated anogenital cancer. The specimen was taken from a patient who underwent chemoradiotherapy. V is TRBV11-2 and J is TRBJ1-4, with 7 bases matching TRBD1. CDR3 protein: CASSPAGQAYNEKLFF. CDR3 DNA sequence: TGTGCCAGCAGCCCAGCTGGACAGGCGTATAATGAAAAACTGTTTTTT.